Listed below are T cell receptor beta chains from one sample, sequenced in a study of identical twins. Using its own MiXCR run on the 5' RACE reads, TCRdb lists one record per CDR3 protein. In the table there are under 800,000 distinct CDR3 sequences, 21% of which are singletons. This sample also appeared in a second study, on T cells expressing NK-cell markers.

The sample was PBMCs. These receptors all come from a woman under 30 in good health. Each CDR3 is given without its conserved first and last residue. The order of the fields is CDR3 protein, V gene.

cdr3_aa: AISRPDDSYNEQF
v_call: TRBV10-3

cdr3_aa: ASRAGTATGANVLT
v_call: TRBV5-1

cdr3_aa: ASSDLAKNIQY
v_call: TRBV10-2

cdr3_aa: ASSPQTGTHGYT
v_call: TRBV18

cdr3_aa: SLWAGGHNEQF
v_call: TRBV20-1

cdr3_aa: SARSSLHNEQF
v_call: TRBV29-1

cdr3_aa: ASSDPGLAGDDEQF
v_call: TRBV6-1

cdr3_aa: ASSFGGHQPQH
v_call: TRBV5-6

cdr3_aa: ASKLTGTDTGELF
v_call: TRBV6-1

cdr3_aa: ASSYSRGHPYEQY
v_call: TRBV6-5

cdr3_aa: ASSRGMDEQY
v_call: TRBV25-1

cdr3_aa: ATEDSNTGELF
v_call: TRBV24-1

cdr3_aa: SPQLYNEQF
v_call: TRBV29-1

cdr3_aa: ASSPSWGEDGYT
v_call: TRBV6-1

cdr3_aa: ASSETGLQETQY
v_call: TRBV5-6

cdr3_aa: ASSSRGAFNEKLF
v_call: TRBV12-3/TRBV12-4

cdr3_aa: ASSLGGGATEAF
v_call: TRBV7-9

cdr3_aa: SAVQGNQPQH
v_call: TRBV20-1

cdr3_aa: ASSNGPPNEQF
v_call: TRBV2

cdr3_aa: ASREGVLAF
v_call: TRBV27

cdr3_aa: ASSSSGSRYNEQF
v_call: TRBV7-9

cdr3_aa: SGLAAKYEQY
v_call: TRBV20-1

cdr3_aa: ATQIGLSGNTIY
v_call: TRBV6-1

cdr3_aa: ASRPRKLAGGRMGEQF
v_call: TRBV12-3/TRBV12-4

cdr3_aa: ASSLGGIYNEQF
v_call: TRBV12-3/TRBV12-4

cdr3_aa: ASSEGRNNEQF
v_call: TRBV2

cdr3_aa: ASSPRALSTDTQY
v_call: TRBV7-2

cdr3_aa: ASSQDRSSRGDTQY
v_call: TRBV3-1

cdr3_aa: ASSFTRDRGENIQY
v_call: TRBV7-9

cdr3_aa: ASSLAGTGTNVLT
v_call: TRBV5-1

cdr3_aa: ASSGAGWGNQPQH
v_call: TRBV6-1

cdr3_aa: ASMTGICYSPLH
v_call: TRBV10-1

cdr3_aa: ASSLWLYYEQY
v_call: TRBV5-6

cdr3_aa: ASSLLLAGRGDEQF
v_call: TRBV5-1

cdr3_aa: ATSRSPQTSGYTGELF
v_call: TRBV15

cdr3_aa: ATLREVGDTQY
v_call: TRBV2

cdr3_aa: ASTLGGGQGANVLT
v_call: TRBV28

cdr3_aa: ASSSQGGIQETQY
v_call: TRBV7-2

cdr3_aa: ASSLASGIVYNEQF
v_call: TRBV27

cdr3_aa: ASSSLSGASTDTQY
v_call: TRBV5-1

cdr3_aa: SASGRAKSKNIQY
v_call: TRBV20-1

cdr3_aa: ASSQEPPGGTDTQY
v_call: TRBV4-3

cdr3_aa: ASSLLVGREQF
v_call: TRBV5-6

cdr3_aa: ASRAVGGGSYNEQF
v_call: TRBV6-1

cdr3_aa: ASSFSGRFLF
v_call: TRBV7-2

cdr3_aa: ASSPGDYEQY
v_call: TRBV5-1

cdr3_aa: SAQTAYNEQF
v_call: TRBV29-1

cdr3_aa: ASSLGSGNPEQF
v_call: TRBV7-2

cdr3_aa: ASSLDRPFLETQY
v_call: TRBV5-1